This T cell receptor (beta chain) was obtained from a study of blood T cell repertoires in COVID-19. The protocol was immunoSEQ multiplex PCR, while the TCRdb copy is restricted to in-frame clones and leaves out a portion. The repertoire consists of around 20,000 clones, with more than 90% occurring once and the leading ten covering almost 8%. V lost 2 bases, J lost 4 bases, and 8 bases lay in between. This CDR3 has 13 residues. The germline V gene has CDR1 MDHEN and CDR2 SYDVKM. The sequence came from a human donor in a cohort sampled during active COVID-19. The rearrangement joins TRBV28 to TRBJ1-2; D gene ambiguous. Sequencing was carried out using peripheral blood. The CDR3 DNA sequence: TGTGCCAGCAGTTTAATGACGGGCTATGGCTACACCTTC. It is translated as CASSLMTGYGYTF.